The 25 T cell receptor beta chains below all came from one sample that was sequenced in a study of OX40 agonist ivuxolimab in advanced cancers. Using immunoSEQ multiplex PCR, the repertoire was profiled, and TCRdb retains in-frame clones only, with some absent. The sample lists 77,000 or so clones, 90% seen once, with 0.3% to 0.4% in the top ten. The source material was CD4+ or CD8+ T cells sorted from blood, sampled in a trial of the OX40 agonist ivuxolimab. These receptors were taken from an adult with an advanced solid tumor such as melanoma, head and neck, liver or kidney cancer.

This chain joins TRBV15 and TRBJ2-7; 10 bases align to TRBD2. Germline loops: CDR1 LNHNV, CDR2 YYDKDF (reference sequence). CDR3 length equals 15 residues. Unmatched junction bases numbered 4, after V lost 1 base and J lost 4 bases. In DNA form, the CDR3 reads TGTGCCACCAGCAGAGTCCCTAGCGGGGGTTACGAGCAGTACTTC. Translating gives CATSRVPSGGYEQYF.

The rearrangement links TRBV30 to TRBJ2-3; 15 nucleotides align to TRBD2. Trimming at V came to 4 bases and at J to 4 bases, leaving 3 bases not matched to a gene. The length of the CDR3 is 15 residues. The germline V gene has CDR1 GTSNPN and CDR2 SVGIG (reference sequence). The CDR3 sequence is CAWTGLAGGSDTQYF. The CDR3 nucleotides are TGTGCCTGGACGGGACTAGCGGGAGGATCAGATACGCAGTATTTT.

This clone turned up a few times. The V gene is TRBV21-1, the J gene TRBJ1-1; TRBD1, the D gene given by the table, was not confirmed from the DNA. TRBV21-1 corresponds to a pseudogene. This CDR3 has 12 residues. The CDR3 sequence is CDRVPLGTEAFF. Written as DNA, the CDR3 is TGCGACAGGGTCCCCTTGGGAACTGAAGCTTTCTTT.

The rearrangement links TRBV28 to TRBJ1-2; D unresolved. Trimming removed 5 bases from V and 6 bases from J, with 13 bases in between. Germline CDR1 and CDR2: MDHEN and SYDVKM. The CDR3 runs 13 residues. CDR3 residues: CASSSIRDHGYTF. Here the CDR3 DNA reads TGTGCCAGCAGTAGTATTAGGGATCATGGCTACACCTTC.

CDR3: CASSSRNPGEQYF. The CDR3 DNA sequence: TGTGCCAGCAGCTCGCGGAATCCGGGGGAGCAGTATTTT. The chain recombines TRBV7-2 with TRBJ2-3, with D possibly matching TRBD2 (6 bases). This CDR3 comprises 13 residues. The germline V and J ends were trimmed by 4 bases and 11 bases, with 16 bases remaining between them. The V gene's germline CDR1 is SGHTA and CDR2 FQGNSA.

This clone occurred once. V is TRBV7-6 and J is TRBJ2-5, with 9 bases fitting TRBD2. The V gene end was trimmed by 1 base and the J gene end by 5 bases; junction bases not matched to a gene: 5. CDR3 length: 15 amino acids. Per germline, CDR1 SGHVS and CDR2 FNYEAQ. The CDR3 bases are TGTGCCAGCAGCTTAGGGGGTAGCGGGAGTGAGACCCAGTACTTC. This gives the protein CASSLGGSGSETQYF.

V is TRBV21-1 and J is TRBJ2-5; whether TRBD2, the table's D call, matches the DNA was not checked. TRBV21-1 is recorded as a pseudogene. The CDR3 spans 20 residues. The CDR3 DNA follows: TGTGCCAGCAGCAGTTCTCCAGTATCAGTGCGGGGGGGAGGGAGGAAGACCCAGTACTTC. It encodes CASSSSPVSVRGGGRKTQYF.

This chain connects TRBV2 to TRBJ1-5; no definite D call. CDR1 and CDR2 from the germline V gene are SNHLY and FYNNEI. V shed 3 bases and J shed 5 bases, with 11 bases lying between them. This CDR3 has 14 residues. The CDR3 DNA follows: TGTGCCAGCAGTGACGTCCTCGGCGATCAGCCCCAGCATTTT. It yields the protein CASSDVLGDQPQHF.

This clone was found once. The chain joins TRBV19 to TRBJ1-1; 9 nucleotides agree with TRBD1. Germline CDR1 reads LNHDA; CDR2 reads SQIVND (reference sequence). After removal of 5 bases from V and 1 base from J, the junction contained 8 bases not matched to a gene. There are 16 residues in the CDR3. CDR3 loop: CASSPDPGQGNTEAFF. The CDR3 DNA reads TGTGCCAGTAGTCCCGACCCGGGACAGGGGAACACTGAAGCTTTCTTT.

This clone has a single count. The chain joins TRBV5-4 to TRBJ2-2, with 7 bases fitting TRBD1. With 2 bases clipped from V and 0 bases from J, the junction kept 4 bases outside the gene matches. CDR1 and CDR2 (germline): SGHNT, YYREEE (reference sequence). The CDR3 totals 16 residues. CDR3 nucleotide sequence: TGTGCCAGCAGCTTCGGCCAGGGGGCGAACACCGGGGAGCTGTTTTTT. Protein sequence: CASSFGQGANTGELFF. Full variable domain (outside the CDR3, taken from reference TRBV5-4 and TRBJ2-2): ETGVTQSPTHLIKTRGQQVTLRCSSQSGHNTVSWYQQALGQGPQFIFQYYREEENGRGNFPPRFSGLQFPNYSSELNVNALELDDSALYLCASSFGQGANTGELFFGEGSRLTVL.

This rearrangement joins TRBV18 to TRBJ1-5, with TRBD1 matching over 9 bases. The V gene's germline CDR1 is KGHSH and CDR2 LQKENI. The CDR3 runs to 16 residues. V lost 4 bases, J lost 3 bases, and 7 bases stayed unmatched. CDR3 in amino acids: CASSQQGAVANQPQHF. The CDR3 DNA reads TGTGCCAGCTCACAACAGGGGGCAGTGGCCAATCAGCCCCAGCATTTT.

The gene calls are TRBV29-1 and TRBJ1-1; 8 bases line up with TRBD1. This CDR3 has 13 amino acids. V lost 7 bases, J lost 4 bases, and 8 bases stayed unmatched. Germline V gene lookup returns CDR1 SQVTM and CDR2 ANQGSEA. As DNA, the CDR3 is TGCAGCGCCGATGGACAGGGCGGCACTGAAGCTTTCTTT. This sequence encodes CSADGQGGTEAFF.

This clone was seen only once. The CDR3, as DNA: TGTGCCAGCAGCTTATTCAACAATGAAAAACTGTTTTTT. Protein: CASSLFNNEKLFF. V is TRBV7-9 and J is TRBJ1-4, with D unresolved. This CDR3 has 13 amino acids. Germline CDR1 and CDR2: SEHNR and FQNEAQ (reference sequence). V lost 2 bases and J lost 5, with 6 bases in between.

This clone appeared a single time. This rearrangement joins TRBV14 to TRBJ1-4; D is undetermined. Per germline, CDR1 SGHDN and CDR2 FVKESK. The CDR3 loop spans 16 amino acids. V shed 2 bases and J shed 0 bases, with 10 bases lying between them. CDR3 nucleotides: TGTGCCAGCAGCCAACGTCCGGGAGCAACTAATGAAAAACTGTTTTTT. It encodes CASSQRPGATNEKLFF.

The chain carries TRBV6-5 and TRBJ1-3; a weak D match, TRBD1 (5 bases). CDR1 MNHEY and CDR2 SVGAGI come from the germline V gene. The CDR3 contains 13 residues. V dropped 5 bases and J dropped 3 bases, with 8 bases sitting between them. The CDR3 loop is CASSEQGGNTIYF. The CDR3 bases are TGTGCCAGCAGTGAGCAGGGTGGAAACACCATATATTTT.

The chain joins TRBV7-2 to TRBJ2-1; D gene unclear. Trimming took 5 bases from V and 7 from J, leaving 9 bases between them. This CDR3 has 12 amino acids. CDR1 SGHTA and CDR2 FQGNSA come from the germline V gene. Here the CDR3 DNA reads TGTGCCAGCAGCGATAACCAAAATGAGCAGTTCTTC. It yields the protein CASSDNQNEQFF. Drawing the rest from reference TRBV7-2 and TRBJ2-1, the complete variable domain is GAGVSQSPSNKVTEKGKDVELRCDPISGHTALYWYRQSLGQGLEFLIYFQGNSAPDKSGLPSDRFSAERTGGSVSTLTIQRTQQEDSAVYLCASSDNQNEQFFGPGTRLTVL.

This sequence joins TRBV5-1 and TRBJ1-1; D might be TRBD1 (6 bases). CDR1 is SGHRS, CDR2 YFSETQ, per germline. This CDR3 comprises 16 residues. V dropped 4 bases and J dropped 3 bases, with 19 bases sitting between them. CDR3 in DNA: TGCGCCAGCAGCCCACAGGTAGGGGGGTCCGACACTGAAGCTTTCTTT. This encodes CASSPQVGGSDTEAFF.

Turning to this clone: This specimen includes other DNA sequences encoding the same CDR3. The rearrangement joins TRBV29-1 to TRBJ2-2; D remains unclear. The germline gives CDR1 SQVTM, CDR2 ANQGSEA. V dropped 6 bases and J dropped 0 bases, with 8 bases sitting between them. This CDR3 has 13 residues. CDR3 nucleotide sequence: TGCAGCGTGGGTCACACGAACACCGGGGAGCTGTTTTTT. This encodes CSVGHTNTGELFF.

V gene TRBV5-1 combines with J gene TRBJ1-4; D not resolved. V shed 0 bases and J shed 6 bases, with 12 bases lying between them. The CDR3 totals 15 residues. Germline values: CDR1 SGHRS, CDR2 YFSETQ. The CDR3, as DNA: TGCGCCAGCAGCTTGGACGGGAATAGGGATGAAAAACTGTTTTTT. It specifies CASSLDGNRDEKLFF.

This clone appeared a few times. The rearrangement links TRBV10-3 to TRBJ1-5, with 10 positions matching TRBD1. Germline assignment: CDR1 ENHRY and CDR2 SYGVKD. There are 13 residues in the CDR3. The CDR3 region has the DNA TGTGGGACAGGGGGTTATAGCAATCAGCCCCAGCATTTT. It yields the protein CGTGGYSNQPQHF.

This clone was recorded only once. V usage is TRBV4-2 and J usage is TRBJ1-5, with D tentatively TRBD1 (5 bases). Deletions cut 1 base from V and 0 bases from J, with 7 bases between. The CDR3 has 15 amino acids. Germline CDR1 is LGHNA and CDR2 is YNFKEQ. CDR3 in DNA: TGTGCCAGCAGCCAAGGTGGGGGTAGCAATCAGCCCCAGCATTTT. Translation: CASSQGGGSNQPQHF.

The CDR3 DNA reads as TGTGCCAGCAGTGAAGGACAGCCCTTTAACTATGGCTACACCTTC. It translates to CASSEGQPFNYGYTF. The gene calls are TRBV6-1 and TRBJ1-2; tentative D call: TRBD1 (5 bases). Trimming pared 1 base from V and 1 base from J, leaving 10 bases between. Germline V gives CDR1 MNHNS, CDR2 SASEGT. The CDR3 extends over 15 amino acids.

The rearrangement links TRBV7-2 to TRBJ2-5; D is unresolved. CDR3 size: 14 residues. CDR1 and CDR2 (germline): SGHTA, FQGNSA. The germline V and J ends were trimmed by 0 bases and 5 bases, with 10 bases remaining between them. CDR3 DNA: TGTGCCAGCAGCTTAGCGTCGGGTCGGGAGACCCAGTACTTC. Its protein is CASSLASGRETQYF.

The CDR3 sequence: CAISERGIPNEQFF. The CDR3 nucleotides are TGTGCCATCAGTGAGAGGGGAATTCCGAATGAGCAGTTCTTC. V is TRBV10-3 and J is TRBJ2-1, with D perhaps matching TRBD1 (5 bases). Between the trimmed V and J ends, which lost 2 bases and 7 bases, there was a span of 12 bases. This CDR3 region has 14 residues. Per germline, CDR1 ENHRY and CDR2 SYGVKD.

V and J are TRBV4-1 and TRBJ1-2, with TRBD1 as a possible D gene (5 bases). This CDR3 comprises 14 residues. Trimming left V 1 base short and J 8 bases short, with 14 bases between. Germline CDR1 MGHRA, CDR2 YSYEKL. The CDR3 spells CASSQVGGARGYTF. Written as DNA, the CDR3 is TGCGCCAGCAGCCAAGTAGGTGGGGCGCGAGGCTACACCTTC.